This T cell receptor beta chain was sequenced during a study of blood T cell repertoires in COVID-19. About the study: PBMCs, B-cell-depleted T cells, or T cells were the source of the cDNA or gDNA that made up the material.

Repertoires were generated with immunoSEQ multiplex PCR, while TCRdb's copy carries only in-frame clones and drops some. The data show about 300,000 clones, 86% seen once. For recovered donors of Cohort 3, there were two negative PCRs, clearance, or symptom resolution. Trimming cost V 0 bases and J 6 bases, with 17 bases left between them. This CDR3 is 17 amino acids long. The germline CDR1 and CDR2 sequences are MGHDK and SYGVNS. V usage is TRBV25-1 and J usage is TRBJ2-2; D may be TRBD1 (8 bases). Sequenced input: PBMCs or T cells enriched from blood (not recorded which). The sequence was obtained from a woman in her late teens or twenties who had recovered from COVID-19. CDR3 in DNA: TGTGCCAGCAGTGAATATTTCGGACAGGGAGGGCCCGGGGAGCTGTTTTTT. Protein: CASSEYFGQGGPGELFF.